This TCR beta chain derives from a study of regulatory T cells in long-lasting Graves disease. The wider study: Graves' patients, diagnosed recently, had received antithyroid drugs under 3 months.

This clonotype was seen a few times. Relying on iRepertoire HTBI primers and Arm-PCR of CDR3 regions, the team built TCR beta libraries. TCRdb called the multiplex PCR reads again in MiXCR, with one record for every CDR3 protein. The sample holds around 460,000 distinct CDR3 sequences; around 15% are singletons and the top ten take roughly 15%. With V trimmed by 3 bases and J by 5 bases, 5 bases remained unmatched. This CDR3 is 14 amino acids long. Germline V gene lookup returns CDR1 LNHDA and CDR2 SQIVND (reference sequence). Time point reported: newly diagnosed GD, antithyroid drugs for less than 3 months. The TCR library was prepared using RNA isolated from PBMCs. A further study also used this sample, focusing on T cells in Graves' hyperthyroidism and ophthalmopathy.

This material consisted of peripheral blood mononuclear cells (PBMCs), taken at new diagnosis, from a patient treated with antithyroid drugs. This TCR came from a woman between 45 and 60 years old with Graves disease. The J gene is TRBJ2-7, the V gene TRBV19; 9 bases align to TRBD1. Written as DNA, the CDR3 is TGTGCCAGTAGTATCGGGACAGGGCGCAACGAGCAGTACTTC. This encodes CASSIGTGRNEQYF.